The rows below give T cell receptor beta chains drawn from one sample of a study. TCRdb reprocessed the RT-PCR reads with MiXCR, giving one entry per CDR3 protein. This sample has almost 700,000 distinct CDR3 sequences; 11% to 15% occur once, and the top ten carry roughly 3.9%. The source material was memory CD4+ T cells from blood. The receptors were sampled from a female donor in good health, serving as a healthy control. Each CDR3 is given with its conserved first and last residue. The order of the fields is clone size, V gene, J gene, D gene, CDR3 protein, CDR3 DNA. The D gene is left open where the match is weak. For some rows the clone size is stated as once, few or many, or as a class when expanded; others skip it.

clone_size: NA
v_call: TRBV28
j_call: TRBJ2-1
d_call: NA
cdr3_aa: CASGRASYNEQFF
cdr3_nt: TGTGCCAGCGGTCGGGCTTCCTACAATGAGCAGTTCTTC

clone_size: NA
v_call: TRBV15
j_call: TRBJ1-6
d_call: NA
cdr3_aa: CATSRDQQILHF
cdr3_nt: TGTGCCACCAGCAGAGATCAGCAGATCCTCCACTTT

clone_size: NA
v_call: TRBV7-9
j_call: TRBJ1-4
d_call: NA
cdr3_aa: CASSLAQESRGYNEKLFF
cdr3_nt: TGTGCCAGCAGCTTAGCGCAAGAGTCGAGAGGCTATAATGAAAAACTGTTTTTT

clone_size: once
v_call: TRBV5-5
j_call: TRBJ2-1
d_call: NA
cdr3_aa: CASSVGVTTPYNEQFF
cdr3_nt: TGTGCCAGCAGCGTAGGAGTTACTACACCATACAATGAGCAGTTCTTC

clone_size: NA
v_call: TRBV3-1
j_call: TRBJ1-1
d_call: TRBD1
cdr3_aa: CASSDRGADTEAFF
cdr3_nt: TGTGCCAGCAGCGACAGGGGCGCGGACACTGAAGCTTTCTTT

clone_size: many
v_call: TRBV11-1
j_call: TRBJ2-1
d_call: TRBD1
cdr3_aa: CASSSGGTGGNYNEQFF
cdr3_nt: TGTGCCAGCAGCTCCGGCGGGACAGGGGGCAACTACAATGAGCAGTTCTTC

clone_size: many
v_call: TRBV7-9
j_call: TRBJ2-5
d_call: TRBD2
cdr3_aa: CASSSRASGDVTQYF
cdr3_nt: TGTGCCAGCAGCTCCCGGGCTAGCGGGGATGTAACCCAGTACTTC

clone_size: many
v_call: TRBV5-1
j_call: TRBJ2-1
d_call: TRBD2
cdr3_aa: CASSLAQTSGYNEQFF
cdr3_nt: TGCGCCAGCAGCTTGGCCCAGACTAGCGGCTACAATGAGCAGTTCTTC

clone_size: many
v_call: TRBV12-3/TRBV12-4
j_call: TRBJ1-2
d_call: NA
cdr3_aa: CASSQTGDLIGYTF
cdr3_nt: TGTGCCAGCAGTCAGACAGGAGACCTAATTGGCTACACCTTC

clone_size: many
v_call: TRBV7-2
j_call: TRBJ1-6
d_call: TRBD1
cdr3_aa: CASSRTRTGNNSPLHF
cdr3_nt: TGTGCCAGCAGCCGAACCAGGACAGGGAATAATTCACCCCTCCACTTT

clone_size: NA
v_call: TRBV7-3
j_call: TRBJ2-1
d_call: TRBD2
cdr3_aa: CASSLGLAQYNEQFF
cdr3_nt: TGTGCCAGCAGCTTAGGACTAGCGCAGTACAATGAGCAGTTCTTC

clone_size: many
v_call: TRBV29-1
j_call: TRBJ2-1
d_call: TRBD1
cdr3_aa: CSVVRDRGVNEQFF
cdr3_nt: TGCAGCGTCGTCCGGGACAGGGGAGTTAATGAGCAGTTCTTC

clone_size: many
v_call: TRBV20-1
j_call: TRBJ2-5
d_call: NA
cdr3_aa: CSASGRGQETQYF
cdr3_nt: TGCAGTGCTAGCGGTAGGGGGCAAGAGACCCAGTACTTC

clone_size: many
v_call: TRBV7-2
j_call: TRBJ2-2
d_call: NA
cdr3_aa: CASSLKRNTGELFF
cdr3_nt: TGTGCCAGCAGCTTAAAGAGGAACACCGGGGAGCTGTTTTTT